This T cell receptor (beta chain) was identified during a study of identical twins. Overall study results and limits: Cord blood's abundant beta clonotypes had fewer insertions, unlike memory repertoires. Where beta out-of-frame sequences were concerned, excess twin sharing was weaker.

This CDR3 region has 16 residues. Germline V gene data show CDR1 as SGHTA and CDR2 as FQGNSA. V was trimmed by 0 bases and J by 1 base, leaving 12 bases between them. Note on this clonotype: The antigen remains unidentified.

Through template switching, a universal primer site was introduced, and the cDNA contained unique molecular identifiers. TCRdb reprocessed the 5' RACE reads via MiXCR and lists one record per CDR3 protein. The top ten clones hold 1.6% of a sample with around 650,000 distinct CDR3 sequences, just over 7% of them seen once. The sample also formed part of further work on yellow fever vaccine responses in identical twins.

J is TRBJ1-2 and V is TRBV7-2; D uncertain. This clonotype originated in a woman between 18 and 29 years old in good health. The sequenced sample consisted of PBMCs. The CDR3 DNA reads as TGTGCCAGCAGCTTAGCTGACTCCCAAATTAACTATGGCTACACCTTC. Encoded protein: CASSLADSQINYGYTF.